This TCR beta chain is from a study of cytomegalovirus exposure and HLA in healthy donors. Losses at the gene ends were 7 bases for V and 2 bases for J; bases not matched to a gene: 18. Germline lookup yields CDR1 MRHNA and CDR2 SNTAGT. CDR3 length: 18 amino acids. It was with 60 Vbeta and 13 Jbeta primers that the PCR ran. Sequencing was performed with immunoSEQ multiplex PCR; in TCRdb, only in-frame clones are kept and a portion is missing. Its table records some 70,000 clones. This chain joins TRBV6-4 and TRBJ2-7; 9 bases match TRBD1. Input material: PBMCs. This TCR came from a man between 40 and 49 years old in good health and CMV-seronegative. CDR3 region: CASTLTEDRGPTAYEQYF. CDR3 nucleotide sequence: TGTGCCAGCACCTTGACGGAGGACAGGGGCCCTACCGCCTACGAGCAGTACTTC.